The 27 T cell receptor beta chains below were found in one sample sequenced in a study of cytomegalovirus exposure and HLA in healthy donors (dated by TCRdb to about 2017). Libraries were constructed by the immunoSEQ multiplex PCR assay. TCRdb carries this immuneACCESS record with in-frame sequences only. Its versions omit some clonotypes, under half of them owing to an unresolved V gene in the studies checked, with the rest unexplained. The sample has under 250,000 clones on record, less than 90% of them singletons. The ten largest account for around 5.6% of the sample. The sample taken for sequencing was PBMCs. These receptors originate from a woman in her late teens or twenties in good health and CMV-seronegative.

The chain employs TRBV5-4 and TRBJ2-1; unclear D gene. The CDR3 totals 11 residues. V was clipped by 3 bases and J by 7 bases, with 5 bases between them. Per the germline V gene, CDR1 is SGHNT and CDR2 is YYREEE (reference sequence). The CDR3 nucleotides read TGTGCCAGCAGCTCCGGGAATGAGCAGTTCTTC. Translation: CASSSGNEQFF.

For this clone: Other DNA sequences in the sample encode the same CDR3. The rearrangement joins TRBV5-1 to TRBJ2-1; D call uncertain. Trimming took 3 bases from V and 4 from J, leaving 8 bases between them. The CDR3 contains 13 residues. From germline, CDR1 is SGHRS and CDR2 YFSETQ. CDR3 in amino acids: CASSWLGYNEQFF. For the CDR3, the DNA is TGCGCCAGCAGCTGGCTTGGATACAATGAGCAGTTCTTC.

The gene calls are TRBV11-3 and TRBJ1-1; no reliable D call. Germline V gene lookup returns CDR1 SGHNT and CDR2 YENEEA. The length of the CDR3 is 13 residues. The V end was cut by 6 bases, the J end by 0 bases, with 8 bases between. For the CDR3, the DNA is TGTGCCAGCAGTCTTACTCTGAACACTGAAGCTTTCTTT. It specifies CASSLTLNTEAFF.

The chain recombines TRBV7-3 with TRBJ1-2, with TRBD1 identical over 7 bases. V shed 5 bases and J 8 bases; nucleotides not matched to a gene: 11. The CDR3 is 14 amino acids. The germline V gene encodes CDR1 SGHTA and CDR2 FQGTGA. The CDR3: CASSQREYRGGYTF. As DNA, the CDR3 is TGTGCCAGCAGCCAACGGGAATACAGGGGAGGCTACACCTTC. The full variable domain, rest sourced from reference TRBV7-3 and TRBJ1-2, is GAGVSQTPSNKVTEKGKYVELRCDPISGHTALYWYRQSLGQGPEFLIYFQGTGAADDSGLPNDRFFAVRPEGSVSTLKIQRTERGDSAVYLCASSQREYRGGYTFGSGTRLTVV.

The chain recombines TRBV6-5 with TRBJ1-2; 7 nucleotides line up with TRBD1. The CDR3 extends over 13 amino acids. The germline V gene encodes CDR1 MNHEY and CDR2 SVGAGI. With 5 bases clipped from V and 3 bases from J, the junction kept 3 bases outside the gene matches. The CDR3 sequence: CASSRDRDYGYTF. The CDR3 DNA is TGTGCCAGCAGTCGCGACAGGGACTATGGCTACACCTTC.

V is TRBV4-1 and J is TRBJ1-1; D not certain. Germline V gene sequence: CDR1 MGHRA, CDR2 YSYEKL. V was clipped by 0 bases and J by 4 bases, with 12 bases between them. The CDR3 length is 15 residues. The chain's CDR3 is CASSQEITLSTEAFF. The CDR3 region has the DNA TGCGCCAGCAGCCAAGAGATCACCCTGAGCACTGAAGCTTTCTTT.

This chain joins TRBV11-1 and TRBJ2-5; no clear D gene. CDR1 SGHAT and CDR2 FQDESV come from the germline V gene (reference sequence). V was cut by 6 bases and J by 5 bases, with 13 bases left in between. CDR3 length: 13 residues. The CDR3 sequence: CASRESARETQYF. The CDR3 nucleotides are TGTGCCAGCAGGGAATCCGCCAGGGAGACCCAGTACTTC.

The chain uses TRBV2 and TRBJ2-3; 10 bases match TRBD1. The CDR3 totals 16 residues. Germline V gene data show CDR1 as SNHLY and CDR2 as FYNNEI. Germline trimming cut 5 bases from V and 3 bases from J; bases unmatched to any gene: 8. CDR3 bases: TGTGCCAGCAGTAAGAGGGACAGGGGAGAAACAGATACGCAGTATTTT. This codes for CASSKRDRGETDTQYF.

V and J are TRBV11-2 and TRBJ1-4; D remains ambiguous. Per germline, CDR1 SGHAT and CDR2 FQNNGV. The ends were cut back, 3 bases at V and 5 bases at J, with 4 bases in the middle. CDR3 length: 12 amino acids. CDR3 protein: CASSFGNEKLFF. In DNA, the CDR3 is TGTGCCAGCAGCTTCGGGAATGAAAAACTGTTTTTT.

The chain joins TRBV9 to TRBJ2-7, with TRBD2 matching 7 bases. V lost 0 bases, J lost 2 bases, and 5 bases stayed unmatched. CDR1 is SGDLS and CDR2 is YYNGEE in the germline V gene. The CDR3 is 15 amino acids. The CDR3 sequence is CASSVEASGPYEQYF. The CDR3 nucleotides read TGTGCCAGCAGCGTAGAGGCTAGCGGCCCCTACGAGCAGTACTTC.

This clone was counted between two and nine times. This chain links TRBV10-2 with TRBJ2-3; TRBD2 is a possible D gene (5 bases). The CDR3 is made up of 12 amino acids. Trimming pared 8 bases from V and 1 base from J, leaving 7 bases between. In germline, CDR1 is WSHSY, CDR2 SAAADI. Here the CDR3 DNA reads TGCGCCAGCTTCGGGGGCACAGATACGCAGTATTTT. This encodes CASFGGTDTQYF.

The V gene is TRBV5-4, the J gene TRBJ2-2, with TRBD2 matching over 7 bases. This CDR3 is 16 amino acids long. The germline V gene has CDR1 SGHNT and CDR2 YYREEE (reference sequence). V dropped 4 bases and J dropped 2; count of bases not matched to a gene: 8. CDR3 amino acids: CASSVFLAVNTGELFF. CDR3 nucleotide sequence: TGTGCCAGCAGCGTGTTCCTAGCGGTTAACACCGGGGAGCTGTTTTTT. Full variable domain (remainder filled in from reference TRBV5-4 and TRBJ2-2): ETGVTQSPTHLIKTRGQQVTLRCSSQSGHNTVSWYQQALGQGPQFIFQYYREEENGRGNFPPRFSGLQFPNYSSELNVNALELDDSALYLCASSVFLAVNTGELFFGEGSRLTVL.

This chain joins TRBV5-1 and TRBJ2-5; D not resolved. V was pared by 4 bases and J by 3 bases, with 13 bases between. This CDR3 region has 14 residues. Germline V gene data show CDR1 as SGHRS and CDR2 as YFSETQ. CDR3 sequence (DNA): TGCGCCAGCAGCGTACGATCCGGAAAAGAGACCCAGTACTTC. Translation gives CASSVRSGKETQYF.

This clone was recorded a few times. The V call is TRBV2, the J call TRBJ1-1; TRBD1 agrees at 8 bases. Germline values: CDR1 SNHLY, CDR2 FYNNEI. The CDR3 covers 13 residues. V shed 8 bases, J shed 3 bases, and the junction held 5 bases outside the gene matches. For the CDR3, the DNA is TGTGCCAGCTGCAGGGGGCCGGACACTGAAGCTTTCTTT. It is translated as CASCRGPDTEAFF. Full variable domain (outside the CDR3, taken from reference TRBV2 and TRBJ1-1): EPEVTQTPSHQVTQMGQEVILRCVPISNHLYFYWYRQILGQKVEFLVSFYNNEISEKSEIFDDQFSVERPDGSNFTLKIRSTKLEDSAMYFCASCRGPDTEAFFGQGTRLTVV.

This chain uses TRBV11-2 with TRBJ2-7; 13 nucleotides line up with TRBD2. The CDR3 consists of 15 residues. Germline assignment: CDR1 SGHAT and CDR2 FQNNGV. The ends lost 5 bases at V and 5 bases at J; junction bases unmatched: 6. The CDR3 sequence: CASSLGTSGINEQYF. The DNA of the CDR3 is TGTGCCAGCAGCCTGGGGACTAGCGGGATCAACGAGCAGTACTTC.

The chain joins TRBV20-1 to TRBJ1-1, with D maybe TRBD1 (5 bases). Trimming shortened V by 6 bases and J by 6 bases, and 11 bases separated the two germline ends. The germline gives CDR1 DFQATT, CDR2 SNEGSKA (reference sequence). The CDR3 sequence is 11 residues long. The CDR3 loop reads CSAGGRAEAFF. CDR3 DNA: TGCAGTGCCGGGGGGAGGGCTGAAGCTTTCTTT.

This clone has a single count. The gene calls are TRBV6-5 and TRBJ1-1; 8 nucleotides match TRBD1. The CDR3 extends over 12 amino acids. Germline CDR1 is MNHEY and CDR2 is SVGAGI. With V trimmed by 5 bases and J by 5 bases, 1 base remained unmatched. CDR3 nucleotides: TGTGCCAGCAGTAGACAGGGGACTGAAGCTTTCTTT. Encoded protein: CASSRQGTEAFF.

This clone was recorded only once. The rearrangement joins TRBV11-2 to TRBJ1-3; maybe TRBD1 (6 bases). The CDR3 is made up of 15 amino acids. V dropped 7 bases and J dropped 0 bases, with 13 bases sitting between them. CDR1 and CDR2 from the germline V gene are SGHAT and FQNNGV. The CDR3 region is CASNLVGASGNTIYF. CDR3 nucleotides: TGTGCCAGCAACCTAGTGGGGGCCTCTGGAAACACCATATATTTT.

This chain links TRBV2 with TRBJ1-2; 11 bases map to TRBD1. V lost 2 bases to trimming and J lost 6 bases; unmatched junction nucleotides: 5. The germline V gene has CDR1 SNHLY and CDR2 FYNNEI. The CDR3 spans 15 residues. CDR3: CASSELGQGANGYTF. The CDR3 DNA reads as TGTGCCAGCAGTGAACTCGGACAGGGGGCGAATGGCTACACCTTC.

This clone was seen a handful of times. The V call is TRBV5-6, the J call TRBJ1-3; TRBD1 is a possible D gene (5 bases). Germline V gene sequence: CDR1 SGHDT, CDR2 YYEEEE. V dropped 2 bases and J dropped 3 bases, with 12 bases sitting between them. The CDR3 loop spans 15 amino acids. DNA for the CDR3: TGTGCCAGCAGCTTCGGGACTAACGGTGGAAACACCATATATTTT. Translated: CASSFGTNGGNTIYF.

The chain links TRBV29-1 to TRBJ2-5, with D maybe TRBD1 (6 bases). Trimming removed 3 bases from V and 2 bases from J, with 10 bases in between. The CDR3 spans 13 residues. Germline V gene data show CDR1 as SQVTM and CDR2 as ANQGSEA. Here the CDR3 reads CSVDPTGQETQYF. As DNA, the CDR3 is TGCAGCGTTGATCCAACAGGGCAAGAGACCCAGTACTTC. Looking up the rest from reference TRBV29-1 and TRBJ2-5 gives the full variable domain: SAVISQKPSRDICQRGTSLTIQCQVDSQVTMMFWYRQQPGQSLTLIATANQGSEATYESGFVIDKFPISRPNLTFSTLTVSNMSPEDSSIYLCSVDPTGQETQYFGPGTRLLVL.

The chain employs TRBV5-1 and TRBJ2-5; 8 bases fit TRBD1. V dropped 1 base and J dropped 11; count of bases not matched to a gene: 10. The CDR3 is made up of 14 amino acids. The V gene's germline CDR1 is SGHRS and CDR2 YFSETQ. For the CDR3, the DNA is TGCGCCAGCAGCTTGAGGCAGGGGGCGGCCGGACAGTACTTC. Residues: CASSLRQGAAGQYF. Supplemented by reference TRBV5-1 and TRBJ2-5, the full variable domain reads KAGVTQTPRYLIKTRGQQVTLSCSPISGHRSVSWYQQTPGQGLQFLFEYFSETQRNKGNFPGRFSGRQFSNSRSEMNVSTLELGDSALYLCASSLRQGAAGQYFGPGTRLLVL.

The J gene is TRBJ2-7, the V gene TRBV27; 9 bases map to TRBD1. From germline, CDR1 is MNHEY and CDR2 SMNVEV (reference sequence). CDR3 length equals 16 residues. Trimming removed 6 bases from V and 6 bases from J; junction bases left unmatched: 15. CDR3 in DNA: TGTGCCAGCAGCCAAATTCCGGGACAGGGTGGCTCCGAGCAGTACTTC. This encodes CASSQIPGQGGSEQYF.

This sequence joins TRBV15 and TRBJ2-7; maybe TRBD2 (6 bases). CDR1 is LNHNV, CDR2 YYDKDF, per germline (reference sequence). V was shortened by 4 bases and J by 1 base, with 14 bases between the two germline ends. The CDR3 sequence is 15 residues long. CDR3 sequence: CATSTSRGGSYEQYF. The DNA for the CDR3 is TGTGCCACCAGCACCTCCAGAGGAGGGTCCTACGAGCAGTACTTC.

The chain employs TRBV27 and TRBJ2-3; possibly TRBD2 for D (6 bases). Germline V gene sequence: CDR1 MNHEY, CDR2 SMNVEV (reference sequence). Deletions cut 3 bases from V and 4 bases from J, with 17 bases between. The CDR3 runs 16 residues. CDR3 in amino acids: CASSLGLAFSSDTQYF. In nucleotides, the CDR3 is TGTGCCAGCAGTTTGGGGCTAGCGTTCAGTTCAGATACGCAGTATTTT.

The CDR3 DNA reads as TGTGCCAGCAGCTTGGACCAGGGTTTAAACAATGAGCAGTTCTTC. This gives the protein CASSLDQGLNNEQFF. The J gene is TRBJ2-1, the V gene TRBV5-4; tentatively, D is TRBD1 (5 bases). Looked up from germline, CDR1 is SGHNT and CDR2 is YYREEE (reference sequence). The CDR3 contains 15 residues. V lost 0 bases and J 5 bases, leaving 12 bases between the germline ends.

V usage is TRBV5-1 and J usage is TRBJ2-7; D might be TRBD1 (6 bases). CDR1 SGHRS and CDR2 YFSETQ come from the germline V gene. V lost 0 bases and J lost 3, with 13 bases in between. This CDR3 spans 15 amino acids. The CDR3 spells CASSLAFPDSYEQYF. In DNA form, the CDR3 reads TGCGCCAGCAGCTTGGCCTTCCCGGACAGCTACGAGCAGTACTTC.